One TCR beta chain is described in this entry. Its antigen remains unknown. With 60 Vbeta and 13 Jbeta primers, the PCR was carried out. TCRdb's table, derived via immunoSEQ multiplex PCR, lists solely in-frame clones and lacks some. The repertoire holds around 160,000 clones, with 73% as singletons. The sample is drawn from a study of cytomegalovirus exposure and HLA in healthy donors. Study-wide points: An analysis was carried out later, and it reportedly showed fewer N-insertions in an Asian-associated ancestry cluster than the 666-donor mean. The listing of roughly 160 TCR beta chains classed them as cytomegalovirus-associated.

This clonotype originated in a young woman in good health and CMV-seronegative. Sequencing input: PBMCs.

The chain's CDR3 is CASSLSPAGGGVGELFF. CDR3 in DNA: TGCGCCAGCAGCTTGTCTCCAGCGGGAGGAGGGGTCGGGGAGCTGTTTTTT. The rearrangement links TRBV5-1 to TRBJ2-2; 9 nucleotides align to TRBD2. Germline V gene lookup returns CDR1 SGHRS and CDR2 YFSETQ. CDR3 length: 17 amino acids. V lost 1 base to trimming and J lost 7 bases; unmatched junction nucleotides: 11. The full variable domain, rest sourced from reference TRBV5-1 and TRBJ2-2, is KAGVTQTPRYLIKTRGQQVTLSCSPISGHRSVSWYQQTPGQGLQFLFEYFSETQRNKGNFPGRFSGRQFSNSRSEMNVSTLELGDSALYLCASSLSPAGGGVGELFFGEGSRLTVL.